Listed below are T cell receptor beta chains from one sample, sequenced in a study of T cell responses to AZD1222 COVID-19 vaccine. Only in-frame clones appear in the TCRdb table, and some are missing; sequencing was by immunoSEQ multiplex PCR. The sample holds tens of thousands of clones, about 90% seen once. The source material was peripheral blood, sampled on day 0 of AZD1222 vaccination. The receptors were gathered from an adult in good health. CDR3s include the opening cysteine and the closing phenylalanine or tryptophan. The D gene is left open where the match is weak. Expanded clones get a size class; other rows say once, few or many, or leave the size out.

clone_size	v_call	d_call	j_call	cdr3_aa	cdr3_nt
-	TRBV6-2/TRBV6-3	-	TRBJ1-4	CASSSGEPTAPAFNEKLFF	TGTGCCAGCAGTTCGGGGGAACCGACAGCGCCCGCCTTTAATGAAAAACTGTTTTTT
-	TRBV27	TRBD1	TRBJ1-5	CASSLSPGTGDQPQHF	TGTGCCAGCAGTTTATCTCCCGGGACAGGGGATCAGCCCCAGCATTTT
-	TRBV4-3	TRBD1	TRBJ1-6	CASSQDWGTGASYNSPLHF	TGCGCCAGCAGCCAAGATTGGGGTACAGGGGCGTCCTATAATTCACCCCTCCACTTT
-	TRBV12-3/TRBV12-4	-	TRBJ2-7	CASSPQAWEQYF	TGTGCCAGCAGCCCACAAGCCTGGGAGCAGTACTTC
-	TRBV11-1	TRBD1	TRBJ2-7	CASSPRTGGSYEQYF	TGTGCCAGCAGCCCACGGACAGGGGGCAGCTACGAGCAGTACTTC
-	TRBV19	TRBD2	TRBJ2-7	CASSIYSGGTYEQYF	TGTGCCAGTAGTATATATAGCGGGGGAACCTACGAGCAGTACTTC
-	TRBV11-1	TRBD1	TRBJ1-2	CASSLARTGGNGYTF	TGTGCCAGCAGCTTAGCGCGGACAGGGGGAAATGGCTACACCTTC
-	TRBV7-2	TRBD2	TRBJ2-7	CASSSGLAGYEQYF	TGTGCCAGCAGCTCGGGACTAGCGGGGTACGAGCAGTACTTC
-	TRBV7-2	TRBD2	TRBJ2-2	CASSPHSGGAAGELFF	TGTGCCAGCAGCCCGCATAGCGGGGGGGCAGCCGGGGAGCTGTTTTTT
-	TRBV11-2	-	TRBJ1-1	CASSKWGREDTEAFF	TGTGCCAGCAGCAAATGGGGCAGGGAGGACACTGAAGCTTTCTTT
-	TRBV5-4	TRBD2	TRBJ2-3	CASRAGGFTDTQYF	TGTGCCAGCAGAGCGGGGGGGTTCACAGATACGCAGTATTTT
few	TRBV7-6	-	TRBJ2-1	CASSRIQGYNEQFF	TGTGCCAGCAGCAGGATACAGGGCTACAATGAGCAGTTCTTC
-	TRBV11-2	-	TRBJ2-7	CASSLGGQAGGYF	TGTGCCAGCAGCTTAGGCGGACAGGCGGGGGGGTACTTC
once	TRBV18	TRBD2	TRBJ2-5	CASSPLGSGGSQETQYF	TGTGCCAGCTCACCACTGGGTAGCGGGGGGTCCCAAGAGACCCAGTACTTC
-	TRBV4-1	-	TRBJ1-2	CASSQDTLANYGYTF	TGCGCCAGCAGCCAAGACACCCTAGCTAACTATGGCTACACCTTC
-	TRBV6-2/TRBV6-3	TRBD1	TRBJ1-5	CASSSPGGGNQPQHF	TGTGCCAGCAGTTCCCCAGGGGGTGGTAATCAGCCCCAGCATTTT
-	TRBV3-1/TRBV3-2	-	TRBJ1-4	CASSLDISEKLFF	TGTGCCAGCAGCCTGGACATCTCGGAAAAACTGTTTTTT
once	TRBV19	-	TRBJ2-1	CASTFATYNEQFF	TGTGCCAGTACCTTTGCGACCTACAATGAGCAGTTCTTC
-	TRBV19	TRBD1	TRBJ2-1	CASSAGTGYYNEQFF	TGTGCCAGTAGTGCCGGGACAGGGTACTACAATGAGCAGTTCTTC
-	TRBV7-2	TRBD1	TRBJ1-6	CASSYLSSRGLGNSPLHF	TGTGCCAGCAGCTATCTTTCGTCCAGGGGGCTGGGGAATTCACCCCTCCACTTT
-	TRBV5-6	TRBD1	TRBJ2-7	CASNQRTGSYEQYF	TGTGCCAGCAACCAGAGGACAGGCTCCTACGAGCAGTACTTC
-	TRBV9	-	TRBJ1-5	CASSAGPNQPQHF	TGTGCCAGCAGCGCCGGGCCCAATCAGCCCCAGCATTTT
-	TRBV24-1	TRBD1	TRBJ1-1	CATSERHRGPGTEAFF	TGTGCCACCAGTGAGCGACACAGGGGGCCGGGCACTGAAGCTTTCTTT
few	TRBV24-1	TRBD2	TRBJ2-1	CATSDFWTSEIHEQFF	TGTGCCACCAGTGATTTTTGGACTAGTGAGATCCATGAGCAGTTCTTC
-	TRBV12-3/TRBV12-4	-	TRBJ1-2	CASRLKTGGYTF	TGTGCCAGCAGGTTGAAAACGGGGGGCTACACCTTC
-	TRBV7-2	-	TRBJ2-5	CASRKGGGAGETQYF	TGTGCCAGCAGGAAGGGGGGAGGGGCCGGAGAGACCCAGTACTTC
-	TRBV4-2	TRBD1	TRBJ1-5	CASSNLGTGGSGNQPQHF	TGTGCCAGCAGTAACCTAGGGACAGGGGGGAGTGGCAATCAGCCCCAGCATTTT
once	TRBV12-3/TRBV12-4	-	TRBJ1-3	CASSLRRGDTIYF	TGTGCCAGCAGTTTACGGAGGGGAGACACCATATATTTT
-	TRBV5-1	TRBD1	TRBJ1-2	CASSPGQEARGYTF	TGCGCCAGCAGCCCGGGACAGGAGGCCCGTGGCTACACCTTC
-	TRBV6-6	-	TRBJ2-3	CASSTQRGDTQYF	TGTGCCAGCAGCACACAGCGTGGAGATACGCAGTATTTT
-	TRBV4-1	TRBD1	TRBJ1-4	CASSQRQGGEKLFF	TGCGCCAGCAGCCAGCGACAGGGGGGTGAAAAACTGTTTTTT
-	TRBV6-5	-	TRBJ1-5	CASQANSNQPQHF	TGTGCCAGCCAGGCCAATAGCAATCAGCCCCAGCATTTT
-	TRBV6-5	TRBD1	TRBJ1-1	CASSYRGLRGTEAFF	TGTGCCAGCAGTTACAGGGGGCTGAGAGGAACTGAAGCTTTCTTT